Presented here are 32 T cell receptor beta chains from one specimen sequenced in a study of blood T cell repertoires in COVID-19. Only in-frame clones appear in the TCRdb table, and some are missing; sequencing was by immunoSEQ multiplex PCR. This sample yields 400,000 to 450,000 clones, of which roughly nine tenths are seen a single time; around 1.1% belongs to the top ten. Sequenced material: PBMCs or T cells enriched from blood (not recorded which). These receptors were taken from a man aged 25 to 40 who had recovered from COVID-19.

This chain joins TRBV10-3 and TRBJ2-2, with 8 bases lining up with TRBD1. The ends lost 6 bases at V and 4 bases at J; junction bases unmatched: 10. There are 16 residues in the CDR3. Germline V gene sequence: CDR1 ENHRY, CDR2 SYGVKD. The CDR3: CAIRGQAPSLTGELFF. The DNA of the CDR3 is TGTGCCATCAGGGGACAGGCCCCCTCCCTCACCGGGGAGCTGTTTTTT.

The chain is built from TRBV5-1 and TRBJ2-2; D is perhaps TRBD2 (6 bases). The CDR3 loop spans 15 amino acids. CDR1 SGHRS and CDR2 YFSETQ come from the germline V gene. The germline V and J ends were trimmed by 4 bases and 1 base, with 11 bases remaining between them. The DNA for the CDR3 is TGCGCCAGCAGCCCGGGACTGATGAACACCGGGGAGCTGTTTTTT. Its translation is CASSPGLMNTGELFF.

The chain joins TRBV29-1 to TRBJ1-2; D is undetermined. Germline V lookup: CDR1 SQVTM, CDR2 ANQGSEA. The CDR3 runs to 13 residues. V lost 3 bases, J lost 2 bases, and 10 bases lay in between. The CDR3 spells CSVEKTENYGYTF. As DNA, the CDR3 is TGCAGCGTTGAGAAAACAGAGAACTATGGCTACACCTTC.

The rearrangement links TRBV5-5 to TRBJ1-1, with D unresolved. The germline V and J ends were trimmed by 4 bases and 5 bases, with 6 bases remaining between them. The CDR3 has 11 residues. The germline V gene has CDR1 SGHKS and CDR2 YYEKEE (reference sequence). The CDR3 sequence is CASSPGTEAFF. CDR3 bases: TGTGCCAGCAGCCCAGGAACTGAAGCTTTCTTT.

The chain links TRBV2 to TRBJ1-4; D might be TRBD1 (5 bases). The germline V gene has CDR1 SNHLY and CDR2 FYNNEI. V lost 3 bases and J lost 0, with 8 bases in between. The CDR3 covers 15 residues. CDR3 amino acids: CASSEGEATNEKLFF. The CDR3 region has the DNA TGTGCCAGCAGTGAGGGGGAGGCAACTAATGAAAAACTGTTTTTT.

The V and J genes are TRBV5-5 and TRBJ1-2; D call uncertain. This CDR3 spans 13 amino acids. Germline V gene sequence: CDR1 SGHKS, CDR2 YYEKEE (reference sequence). The V and J ends lost 2 bases and 6 bases respectively, with 11 bases between them. The CDR3 DNA reads as TGTGCCAGCAGCTTATTCACTAAACATGGCTACACCTTC. It yields the protein CASSLFTKHGYTF.

The chain carries TRBV6-5 and TRBJ1-2; D perhaps matches TRBD1 (5 bases). This CDR3 spans 15 amino acids. The V gene lost 7 bases and the J gene lost 5 bases, with 20 bases spanning the gap. Germline loops: CDR1 MNHEY, CDR2 SVGAGI. CDR3 protein: CASKSGTQGDYGYTF. The CDR3 DNA reads TGTGCCAGCAAATCCGGGACTCAGGGTGATTATGGCTACACCTTC.

The chain recombines TRBV5-1 with TRBJ2-7; TRBD1 matches 9 bases. Trimming at V came to 7 bases and at J to 4 bases, leaving 12 bases not matched to a gene. The CDR3 has 15 residues. Germline loops: CDR1 SGHRS, CDR2 YFSETQ. CDR3 in amino acids: CASGAGDRDVYEQYF. The CDR3 region has the DNA TGCGCCAGCGGGGCGGGGGACAGGGATGTGTACGAGCAGTACTTC.

V usage is TRBV21-1 and J usage is TRBJ2-5; the table gives TRBD2 as D, unverified against the DNA. TRBV21-1 is tagged as a pseudogene. The CDR3 runs 21 residues. The CDR3 spells CASSKALSCRVEARPWETQYF. The CDR3 bases are TGTGCCAGCAGCAAAGCGCTTTCTTGTCGAGTGGAAGCGCGCCCCTGGGAGACCCAGTACTTC.

The gene calls are TRBV7-6 and TRBJ2-1; the match to TRBD2 covers 12 bases. The CDR3 extends over 17 amino acids. Germline V gene sequence: CDR1 SGHVS, CDR2 FNYEAQ. V dropped 2 bases and J dropped 5; count of bases not matched to a gene: 7. The CDR3 here is CASSLILAGGLDNEQFF. The CDR3 DNA reads TGTGCCAGCAGCTTAATACTAGCGGGAGGTCTCGACAATGAGCAGTTCTTC.

This chain connects TRBV4-1 to TRBJ2-5; tentatively, D is TRBD2 (6 bases). Germline assignment: CDR1 MGHRA and CDR2 YSYEKL. The CDR3 covers 17 residues. V was trimmed by 0 bases and J by 1 base, leaving 15 bases between them. The DNA of the CDR3 is TGCGCCAGCAGCCAAGATCGCGGAGGGGCAGCCCAAGAGACCCAGTACTTC. Its translation: CASSQDRGGAAQETQYF.

This clone was counted only a few times. V is TRBV7-9 and J is TRBJ2-1; D is uncertain. V dropped 5 bases and J dropped 1 base, with 21 bases sitting between them. From germline, CDR1 is SEHNR and CDR2 FQNEAQ (reference sequence). The CDR3 length is 18 residues. The CDR3 region is CASSTKPLDTGSYNEQFF. DNA for the CDR3: TGTGCCAGCAGCACCAAGCCTTTAGACACCGGTTCCTACAATGAGCAGTTCTTC.

This chain connects TRBV24-1 to TRBJ2-7; possible D gene TRBD2, 5 bases. V was cut by 9 bases and J by 6 bases, with 14 bases left in between. CDR3 size: 12 residues. Germline CDR1 is KGHDR and CDR2 is SFDVKD. CDR3 loop: CATAGEGSEQYF. The CDR3, as DNA: TGTGCCACCGCGGGTGAGGGTTCCGAGCAGTACTTC.

The chain joins TRBV5-4 to TRBJ2-7; D perhaps matches TRBD2 (6 bases). The CDR3 is 12 residues long. CDR1 is SGHNT and CDR2 is YYREEE in the germline V gene (reference sequence). V was shortened by 4 bases and J by 7 bases, with 12 bases between the two germline ends. The CDR3 DNA reads TGTGCCAGCAGCATAGCCGCGGGGGAGCAGTACTTC. Translation: CASSIAAGEQYF.

The chain recombines TRBV9 with TRBJ1-6; D call uncertain. Germline values: CDR1 SGDLS, CDR2 YYNGEE. The CDR3 loop spans 16 amino acids. V was pared by 0 bases and J by 0 bases, with 7 bases between. CDR3 loop: CASSVGWSSYNSPLHF. The CDR3 DNA reads TGTGCCAGCAGCGTAGGTTGGAGCTCCTATAATTCACCCCTCCACTTT.

The gene calls are TRBV19 and TRBJ1-3; 8 bases align to TRBD1. Per germline, CDR1 LNHDA and CDR2 SQIVND (reference sequence). CDR3 length: 15 residues. J was trimmed by 0 bases and V by 6 bases; bases with no gene match: 4. The CDR3 loop reads CASRRGQGSGNTIYF. CDR3 coding DNA: TGTGCCAGTAGAAGAGGACAGGGCTCTGGAAACACCATATATTTT.

This clone is a singleton in its sample. The chain combines TRBV3-1 (or the pseudogene TRBV3-2) with TRBJ2-5, with D possibly matching TRBD1 (5 bases). The CDR3 covers 16 residues. The germline CDR1 and CDR2 sequences are LGHDT and YNNKEL (reference sequence). Trimming left V 3 bases short and J 1 base short, with 15 bases between. CDR3 residues: CASSHVSQDFQETQYF. The DNA of the CDR3 is TGTGCCAGCAGCCATGTCTCACAGGATTTCCAAGAGACCCAGTACTTC.

CDR3 protein: CASSFTYNQPQHF. CDR3 DNA sequence: TGTGCCAGTAGTTTCACCTACAATCAGCCCCAGCATTTT. This chain links TRBV19 with TRBJ1-5, with D hard to call. Germline V gene sequence: CDR1 LNHDA, CDR2 SQIVND (reference sequence). The CDR3 is 13 residues long. The V end was cut by 5 bases, the J end by 3 bases, with 8 bases between.

This clone was recorded a few times. The V call is TRBV27, the J call TRBJ1-6; tentatively, D is TRBD1 (6 bases). This CDR3 comprises 14 residues. V lost 3 bases and J 11 bases, leaving 14 bases between the germline ends. The germline V gene has CDR1 MNHEY and CDR2 SMNVEV (reference sequence). The CDR3 nucleotides are TGTGCCAGCAGTTTTCAGGGGACGGCGACACCCCTCCACTTT. Translation: CASSFQGTATPLHF.

The V call is TRBV7-9, the J call TRBJ2-1; 7 bases fit TRBD2. V lost 0 bases to trimming and J lost 11 bases; unmatched junction nucleotides: 13. Looked up from germline, CDR1 is SEHNR and CDR2 is FQNEAQ (reference sequence). This CDR3 has 16 residues. The CDR3 spells CASSLAGSGAGLKQFF. The CDR3 bases are TGTGCCAGCAGCTTAGCGGGGAGCGGGGCTGGTTTGAAGCAGTTCTTC.

The rearrangement links TRBV5-6 to TRBJ2-5, with 12 bases identical to TRBD2. V lost 1 base to trimming and J lost 4 bases; unmatched junction nucleotides: 5. Germline-derived CDR1 and CDR2 are SGHDT and YYEEEE. The CDR3 is 16 amino acids. CDR3 residues: CASSLWLLAGGETQYF. Here the CDR3 DNA reads TGTGCCAGCAGCTTGTGGTTACTAGCGGGAGGAGAGACCCAGTACTTC.

This chain links TRBV6-1 with TRBJ2-3; 11 bases match TRBD1. This CDR3 spans 19 amino acids. The germline V gene has CDR1 MNHNS and CDR2 SASEGT. Trimming at V came to 2 bases and at J to 3 bases, leaving 13 bases not matched to a gene. CDR3 sequence: CASSESKTWTGGRTDTQYF. The CDR3 DNA reads as TGTGCCAGCAGTGAATCTAAAACTTGGACAGGGGGCCGAACAGATACGCAGTATTTT.

This clone appeared once. J is TRBJ2-3 and V is TRBV29-1, with 9 nucleotides matching TRBD2. This CDR3 has 13 residues. Germline V lookup: CDR1 SQVTM, CDR2 ANQGSEA. J lost 3 bases, V lost 4 bases, and 2 bases had no gene match. In DNA form, the CDR3 reads TGCAGCGTTGTAGCGGGAGTAACAGATACGCAGTATTTT. The encoded protein is CSVVAGVTDTQYF.

This chain uses TRBV6-5 with TRBJ2-1, with 10 bases identical to TRBD2. CDR3 length equals 15 residues. The V gene end was trimmed by 0 bases and the J gene end by 5 bases; junction bases not matched to a gene: 1. Germline V lookup: CDR1 MNHEY, CDR2 SVGAGI. CDR3 coding DNA: TGTGCCAGCAGTTACTCGGGACTAGCGAACAATGAGCAGTTCTTC. It codes for CASSYSGLANNEQFF.

The chain links TRBV20-1 to TRBJ1-2; no reliable D call. The V gene's germline CDR1 is DFQATT and CDR2 SNEGSKA (reference sequence). CDR3 length: 12 amino acids. Trimming shortened V by 3 bases and J by 2 bases, and 7 bases separated the two germline ends. The CDR3 DNA is TGCAGTGCTAGTGCCAGGAACTATGGCTACACCTTC. It translates to CSASARNYGYTF.

The genes are TRBV3-1 (or the pseudogene TRBV3-2) and TRBJ2-1; 9 nucleotides agree with TRBD2. The CDR3 is 13 residues long. Germline trimming cut 6 bases from V and 8 bases from J; bases unmatched to any gene: 5. Germline CDR1 LGHDT, CDR2 YNNKEL (reference sequence). Here the CDR3 reads CASSQGLADEQFF. The CDR3 DNA reads TGTGCCAGCAGTCAGGGACTAGCCGATGAGCAGTTCTTC.

This clone has just one count. V usage is TRBV20-1 and J usage is TRBJ2-1, with 8 positions matching TRBD2. This CDR3 has 17 amino acids. V lost 3 bases to trimming and J lost 6 bases; unmatched junction nucleotides: 16. Germline values: CDR1 DFQATT, CDR2 SNEGSKA (reference sequence). Here the CDR3 reads CSASHSLAGRASNEQFF. The CDR3 region has the DNA TGCAGTGCTAGTCACTCGTTAGCGGGGAGGGCCAGCAATGAGCAGTTCTTC.

This clone was seen just once. The chain joins TRBV3-1 (or the pseudogene TRBV3-2) to TRBJ2-7; TRBD2 matches at 9 bases. V trimming: 3 bases; J trimming: 2 bases; junction bases outside the gene matches: 2. Per the germline V gene, CDR1 is LGHDT and CDR2 is YNNKEL (reference sequence). CDR3 length: 14 amino acids. CDR3 DNA sequence: TGTGCCAGCAGCCAGCGGGAGGGCCCCTACGAGCAGTACTTC. It encodes CASSQREGPYEQYF.

V is TRBV3-1 (or the pseudogene TRBV3-2) and J is TRBJ2-3; no clear D gene. The CDR3 is 13 residues long. V was trimmed by 2 bases and J by 0 bases, leaving 3 bases between them. Per germline, CDR1 LGHDT and CDR2 YNNKEL (reference sequence). CDR3 bases: TGTGCCAGCAGCCAAATAAGCACAGATACGCAGTATTTT. This sequence encodes CASSQISTDTQYF.

The chain carries TRBV5-1 and TRBJ2-5; a possible D gene is TRBD1 (5 bases). CDR1 and CDR2 (germline): SGHRS, YFSETQ. The V and J ends lost 0 bases and 1 base respectively, with 7 bases between them. The CDR3 has 14 amino acids. This CDR3 is CASSLGQSQETQYF. The DNA for the CDR3 is TGCGCCAGCAGCTTGGGACAGAGCCAAGAGACCCAGTACTTC.

The genes are TRBV28 and TRBJ1-1, with D possibly being TRBD1 (5 bases). V lost 4 bases to trimming and J lost 1 base, with 10 bases between them. CDR1 and CDR2 from the germline V gene are MDHEN and SYDVKM. There are 14 residues in the CDR3. For the CDR3, the DNA is TGTGCCAGCAGTTCCCCAGGACAGAACACTGAAGCTTTCTTT. Its translation: CASSSPGQNTEAFF.

The chain has TRBV3-1 (or the pseudogene TRBV3-2) and TRBJ1-2, with D unclear. Per the germline V gene, CDR1 is LGHDT and CDR2 is YNNKEL (reference sequence). Trimming stripped 0 bases from V and 8 bases from J, with 16 bases between. This CDR3 comprises 15 residues. The CDR3: CASSQDLGGWKGYTF. The DNA of the CDR3 is TGTGCCAGCAGCCAAGATCTTGGAGGGTGGAAAGGCTACACCTTC.